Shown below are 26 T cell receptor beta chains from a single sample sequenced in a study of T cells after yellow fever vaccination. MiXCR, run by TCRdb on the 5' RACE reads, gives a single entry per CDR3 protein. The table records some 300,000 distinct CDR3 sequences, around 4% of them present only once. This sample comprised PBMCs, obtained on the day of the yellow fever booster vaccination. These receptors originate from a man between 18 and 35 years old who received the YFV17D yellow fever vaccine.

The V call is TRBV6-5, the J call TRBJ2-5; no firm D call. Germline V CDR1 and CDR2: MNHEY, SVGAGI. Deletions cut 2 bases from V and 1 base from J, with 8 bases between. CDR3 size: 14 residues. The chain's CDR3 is CASSYAGSQETQYF. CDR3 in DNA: TGTGCCAGCAGTTACGCCGGAAGCCAAGAGACCCAGTACTTC.

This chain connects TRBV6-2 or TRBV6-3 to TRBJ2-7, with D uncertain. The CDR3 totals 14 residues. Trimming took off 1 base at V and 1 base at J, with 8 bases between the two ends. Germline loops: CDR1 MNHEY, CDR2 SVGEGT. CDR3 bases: TGTGCCAGCAGTTACTTCGGCCCATCCTACGAGCAGTACTTC. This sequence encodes CASSYFGPSYEQYF.

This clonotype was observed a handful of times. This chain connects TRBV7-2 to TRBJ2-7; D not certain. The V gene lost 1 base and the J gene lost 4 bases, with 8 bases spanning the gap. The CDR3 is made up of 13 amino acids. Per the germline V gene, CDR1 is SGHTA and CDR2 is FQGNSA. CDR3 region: CASSLEMGYEQYV. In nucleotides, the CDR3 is TGTGCCAGCAGCTTAGAGATGGGGTACGAGCAGTACGTC.

CDR3 region: CASSLGPSGDETQYF. Here the CDR3 DNA reads TGTGCCAGCAGCTTAGGTCCTAGCGGGGATGAGACCCAGTACTTC. This rearrangement joins TRBV7-9 to TRBJ2-5, with 9 bases fitting TRBD2. V trimming: 1 base; J trimming: 5 bases; junction bases outside the gene matches: 5. CDR1 SEHNR and CDR2 FQNEAQ come from the germline V gene (reference sequence). This CDR3 is 15 amino acids long.

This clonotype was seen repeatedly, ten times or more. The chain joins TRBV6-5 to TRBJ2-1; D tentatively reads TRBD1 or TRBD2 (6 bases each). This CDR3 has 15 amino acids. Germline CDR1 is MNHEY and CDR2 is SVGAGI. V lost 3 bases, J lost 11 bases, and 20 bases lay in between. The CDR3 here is CASSYGLSGGPQQFF. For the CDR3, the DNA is TGTGCCAGCAGTTATGGTCTTTCTGGGGGGCCTCAGCAGTTCTTC.

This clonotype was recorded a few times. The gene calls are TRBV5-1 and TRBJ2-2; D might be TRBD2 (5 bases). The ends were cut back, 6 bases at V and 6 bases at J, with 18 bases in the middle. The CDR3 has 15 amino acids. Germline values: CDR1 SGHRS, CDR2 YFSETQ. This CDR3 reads CASTLGVVGAGELFF. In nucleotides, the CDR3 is TGCGCCAGCACTTTGGGAGTCGTTGGCGCCGGGGAGCTGTTTTTT.

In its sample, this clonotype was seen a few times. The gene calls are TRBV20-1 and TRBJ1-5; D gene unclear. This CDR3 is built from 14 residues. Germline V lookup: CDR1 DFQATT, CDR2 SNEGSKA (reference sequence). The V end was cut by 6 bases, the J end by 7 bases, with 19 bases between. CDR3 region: CSALKGNGEQPQHF. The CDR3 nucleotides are TGCAGTGCGTTAAAGGGTAATGGGGAACAGCCCCAGCATTTT.

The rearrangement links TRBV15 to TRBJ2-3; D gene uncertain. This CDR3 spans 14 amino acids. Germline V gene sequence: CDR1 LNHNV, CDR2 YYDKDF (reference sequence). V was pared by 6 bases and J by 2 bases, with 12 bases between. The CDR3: CATRSRSFTDTQYF. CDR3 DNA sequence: TGTGCCACCAGAAGCAGGTCCTTCACAGATACGCAGTATTTT.

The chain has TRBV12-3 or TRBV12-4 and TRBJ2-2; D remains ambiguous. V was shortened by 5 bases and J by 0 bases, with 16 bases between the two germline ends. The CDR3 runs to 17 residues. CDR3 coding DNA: TGTGCCAGCAGTACCAATCGGCTACCAACGAACACCGGGGAGCTGTTTTTT. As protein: CASSTNRLPTNTGELFF.

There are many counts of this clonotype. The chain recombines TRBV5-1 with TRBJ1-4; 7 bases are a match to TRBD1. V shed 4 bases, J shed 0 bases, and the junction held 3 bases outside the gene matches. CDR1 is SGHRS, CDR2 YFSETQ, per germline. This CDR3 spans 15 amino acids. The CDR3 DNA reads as TGCGCCAGCAGCCCGGACAGGCCAACTAATGAAAAACTGTTTTTT. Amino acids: CASSPDRPTNEKLFF.

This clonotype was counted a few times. CDR3 DNA sequence: TGTGCCAGCAGCCAAGAGGCAGGGGAGAATTCACCCCTCCACTTT. It specifies CASSQEAGENSPLHF. The J gene is TRBJ1-6, the V gene TRBV4-2; D perhaps matches TRBD1 (6 bases). CDR3 size: 15 residues. Looked up from germline, CDR1 is LGHNA and CDR2 is YNFKEQ. V was clipped by 0 bases and J by 7 bases, with 10 bases between them.

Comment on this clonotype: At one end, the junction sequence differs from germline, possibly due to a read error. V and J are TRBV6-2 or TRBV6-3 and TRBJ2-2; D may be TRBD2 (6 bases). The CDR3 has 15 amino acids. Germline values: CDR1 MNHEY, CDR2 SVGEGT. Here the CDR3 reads CASSRPYLGGGELIF. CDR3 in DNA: TGTGCCAGCAGTCGACCCTACTTAGGCGGCGGGGAGCTGATTTTT.

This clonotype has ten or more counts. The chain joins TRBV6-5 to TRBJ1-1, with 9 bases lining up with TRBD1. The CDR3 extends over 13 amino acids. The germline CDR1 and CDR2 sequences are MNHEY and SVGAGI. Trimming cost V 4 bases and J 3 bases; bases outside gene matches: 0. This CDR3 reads CASSWTGDTEAFF. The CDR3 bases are TGTGCCAGCAGTTGGACAGGGGACACTGAAGCTTTCTTT.

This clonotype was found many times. CDR3 DNA: TGTGCCAGCAGTAAGCAACTTACGGGGCCTTCTAATTCACCCCTCCACTTT. It is translated as CASSKQLTGPSNSPLHF. The rearrangement uses TRBV6-6 and TRBJ1-6, with a weak D call TRBD1 (5 bases). Looked up from germline, CDR1 is MNHNY and CDR2 is SVGAGI (reference sequence). Between the trimmed V and J ends, which lost 5 bases and 6 bases, there was a span of 20 bases. The CDR3 covers 17 residues.

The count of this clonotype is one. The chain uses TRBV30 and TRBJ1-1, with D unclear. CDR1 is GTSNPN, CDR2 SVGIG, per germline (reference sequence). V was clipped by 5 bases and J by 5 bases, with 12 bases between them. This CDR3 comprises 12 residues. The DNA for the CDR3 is TGTGCCTGGGGGGAGAGCTTTACTGAAGCTTTCTTT. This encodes CAWGESFTEAFF.

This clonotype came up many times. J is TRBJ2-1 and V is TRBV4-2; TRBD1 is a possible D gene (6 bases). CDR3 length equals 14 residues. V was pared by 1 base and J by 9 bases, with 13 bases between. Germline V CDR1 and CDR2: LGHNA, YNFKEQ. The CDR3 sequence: CASSQVSGVGEQFF. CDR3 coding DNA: TGTGCCAGCAGCCAAGTGTCAGGGGTCGGTGAGCAGTTCTTC.

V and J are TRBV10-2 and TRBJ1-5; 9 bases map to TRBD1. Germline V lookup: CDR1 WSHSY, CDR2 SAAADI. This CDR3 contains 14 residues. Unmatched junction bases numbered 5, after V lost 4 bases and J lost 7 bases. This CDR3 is CASSVGQGEQPQHF. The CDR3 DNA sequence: TGCGCCAGCAGTGTGGGACAGGGAGAGCAGCCCCAGCATTTT.

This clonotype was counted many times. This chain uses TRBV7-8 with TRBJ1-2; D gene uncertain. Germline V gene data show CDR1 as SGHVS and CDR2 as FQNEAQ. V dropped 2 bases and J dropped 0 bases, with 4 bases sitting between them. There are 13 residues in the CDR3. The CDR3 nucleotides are TGTGCCAGCAGCTTACTCCCTAACTATGGCTACACCTTC. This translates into CASSLLPNYGYTF.

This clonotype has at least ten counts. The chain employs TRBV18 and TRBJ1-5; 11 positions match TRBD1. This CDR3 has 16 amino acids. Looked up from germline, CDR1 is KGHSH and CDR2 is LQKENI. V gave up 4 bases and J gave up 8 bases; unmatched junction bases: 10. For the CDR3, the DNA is TGTGCCAGCTCACAAACGACCGGGACAGGGGGAGAGCCCCAGCATTTT. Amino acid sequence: CASSQTTGTGGEPQHF. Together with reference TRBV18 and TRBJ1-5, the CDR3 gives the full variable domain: NAGVMQNPRHLVRRRGQEARLRCSPMKGHSHVYWYRQLPEEGLKFMVYLQKENIIDESGMPKERFSAEFPKEGPSILRIQQVVRGDSAAYFCASSQTTGTGGEPQHFGDGTRLSIL.

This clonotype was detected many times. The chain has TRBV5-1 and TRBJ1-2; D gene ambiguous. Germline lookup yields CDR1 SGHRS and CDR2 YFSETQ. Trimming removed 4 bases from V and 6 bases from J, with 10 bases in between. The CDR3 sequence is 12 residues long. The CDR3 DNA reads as TGCGCCAGCAGCCGAGGTGAGGATGGCTACACCTTC. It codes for CASSRGEDGYTF.

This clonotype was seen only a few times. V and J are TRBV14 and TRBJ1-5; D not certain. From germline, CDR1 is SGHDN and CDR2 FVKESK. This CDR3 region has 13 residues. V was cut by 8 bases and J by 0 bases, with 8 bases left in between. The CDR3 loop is CASDKYSNQPQHF. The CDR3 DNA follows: TGTGCCAGCGACAAGTATAGCAATCAGCCCCAGCATTTT.

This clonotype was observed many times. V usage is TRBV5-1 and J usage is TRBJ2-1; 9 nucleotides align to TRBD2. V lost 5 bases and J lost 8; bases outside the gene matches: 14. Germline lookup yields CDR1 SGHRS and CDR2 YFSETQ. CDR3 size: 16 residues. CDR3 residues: CASRTEAGGFTDEQFF. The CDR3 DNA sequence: TGCGCCAGCAGGACGGAAGCGGGGGGCTTTACGGATGAGCAGTTCTTC. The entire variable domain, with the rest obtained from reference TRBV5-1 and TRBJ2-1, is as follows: KAGVTQTPRYLIKTRGQQVTLSCSPISGHRSVSWYQQTPGQGLQFLFEYFSETQRNKGNFPGRFSGRQFSNSRSEMNVSTLELGDSALYLCASRTEAGGFTDEQFFGPGTRLTVL.

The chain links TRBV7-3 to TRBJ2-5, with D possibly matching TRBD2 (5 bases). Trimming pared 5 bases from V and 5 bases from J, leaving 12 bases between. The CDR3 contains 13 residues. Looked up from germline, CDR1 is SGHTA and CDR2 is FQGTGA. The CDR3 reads CASSERGFETQYF. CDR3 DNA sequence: TGTGCCAGCAGCGAACGGGGATTTGAGACCCAGTACTTC.

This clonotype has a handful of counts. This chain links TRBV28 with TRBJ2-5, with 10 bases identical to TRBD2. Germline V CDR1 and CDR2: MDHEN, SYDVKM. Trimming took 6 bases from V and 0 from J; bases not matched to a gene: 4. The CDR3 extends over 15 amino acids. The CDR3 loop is CASSPSGGYQETQYF. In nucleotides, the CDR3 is TGTGCCAGCAGCCCTAGCGGGGGTTACCAAGAGACCCAGTACTTC.

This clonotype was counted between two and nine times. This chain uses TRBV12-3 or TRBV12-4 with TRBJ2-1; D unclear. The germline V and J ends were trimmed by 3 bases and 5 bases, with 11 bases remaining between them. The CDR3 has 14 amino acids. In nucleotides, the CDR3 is TGTGCCAGCAGTTTTCGAGATTCTCACAATGAGCAGTTCTTC. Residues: CASSFRDSHNEQFF.

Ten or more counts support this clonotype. CDR3 sequence reads: CSARSGTAWMEAFF. CDR3 nucleotide sequence: TGCAGTGCTAGATCCGGGACAGCCTGGATGGAAGCTTTCTTT. The rearrangement uses TRBV20-1 and TRBJ1-1; 7 bases map to TRBD1. CDR1 and CDR2 from the germline V gene are DFQATT and SNEGSKA (reference sequence). The CDR3 runs 14 residues. The J segment lost 8 bases and the V segment lost 2 bases, leaving 11 bases of the junction unmatched.